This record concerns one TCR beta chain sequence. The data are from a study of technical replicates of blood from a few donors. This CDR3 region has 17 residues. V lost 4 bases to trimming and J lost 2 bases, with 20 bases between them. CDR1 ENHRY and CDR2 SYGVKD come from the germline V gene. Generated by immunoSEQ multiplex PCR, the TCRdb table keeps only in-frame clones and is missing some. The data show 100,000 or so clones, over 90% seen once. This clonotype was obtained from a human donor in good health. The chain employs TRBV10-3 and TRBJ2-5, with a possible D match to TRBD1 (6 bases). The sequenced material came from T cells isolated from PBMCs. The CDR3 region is CAISAPSGTIQQETQYF. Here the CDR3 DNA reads TGTGCCATCAGTGCGCCATCCGGGACAATCCAACAAGAGACCCAGTACTTC.